Described below is a single T cell receptor beta chain sequence and its context. The antigen is unknown. With the Oncomine TCR Beta short-read assay, DNA from cultured CD4+ T cells was sequenced. TCRdb ran MiXCR on the PCR reads and lists one entry per CDR3 protein. The sample shows approximately 20,000 distinct CDR3 sequences, approximately 60% of them seen only once. This sample stems from a study of vaccination and CD4 T cells after COVID-19. Study results and caveats: Spike mono-reactivity applied to 304 of 307 vaccine-specific clones detected in convalescent patients.

Specified treatment: roughly 10-day PBMC culture with coronavirus spike peptide pools or control peptides (ViraFEST assay). V was pared by 0 bases and J by 2 bases, with 10 bases between. Germline CDR1 reads DFQATT; CDR2 reads SNEGSKA (reference sequence). This CDR3 region has 14 residues. The rearrangement links TRBV20-1 to TRBJ1-1; D may be TRBD1 (6 bases). The sequence came from a human donor who had recovered from COVID-19. Sample: CD4+ T cells from blood, cultured in vitro. In DNA, the CDR3 is TGCAGTGCTAGAGATGGGACACCAAACACTGAAGCTTTCTTT. This sequence encodes CSARDGTPNTEAFF.